This T cell receptor (beta chain) came from a study of blood T cell repertoires in COVID-19. The table came from immunoSEQ multiplex PCR; TCRdb's copy has only in-frame clones and leaves some out. The profile shows roughly 61,000 clones, 75% to 95% of them singletons. V shed 5 bases and J shed 9 bases, with 12 bases lying between them. Looked up from germline, CDR1 is SGHTA and CDR2 is FQGNSA. The CDR3 totals 12 residues. The chain uses TRBV7-2 and TRBJ2-3; tentatively, D is TRBD2 (6 bases). Input material: peripheral blood. This TCR derives from a man in his 60s with acute or convalescent COVID-19. The CDR3 DNA sequence: TGTGCCAGCAGCGAGACTAGGGAAACGCAGTATTTT. Translating it yields CASSETRETQYF.